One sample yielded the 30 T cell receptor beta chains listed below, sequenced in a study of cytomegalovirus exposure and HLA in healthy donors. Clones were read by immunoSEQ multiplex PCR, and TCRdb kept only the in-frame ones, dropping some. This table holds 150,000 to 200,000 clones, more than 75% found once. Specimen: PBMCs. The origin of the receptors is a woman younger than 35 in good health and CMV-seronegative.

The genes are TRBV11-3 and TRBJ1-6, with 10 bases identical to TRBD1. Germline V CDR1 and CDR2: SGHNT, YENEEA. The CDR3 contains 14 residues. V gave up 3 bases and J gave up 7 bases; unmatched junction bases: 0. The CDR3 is CASSLGQGNSPLHF. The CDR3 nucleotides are TGTGCCAGCAGCTTGGGACAGGGGAATTCACCCCTCCACTTT.

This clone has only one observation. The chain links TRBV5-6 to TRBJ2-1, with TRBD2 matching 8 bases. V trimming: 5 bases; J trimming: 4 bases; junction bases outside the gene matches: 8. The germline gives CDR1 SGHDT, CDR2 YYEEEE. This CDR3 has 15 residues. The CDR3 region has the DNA TGTGCCAGCAGTGAGGTTGCGGGAGGTTACAATGAGCAGTTCTTC. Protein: CASSEVAGGYNEQFF.

The CDR3 protein is CASSMGPSGSHTDTQYF. CDR3 coding DNA: TGTGCCAGTAGTATGGGGCCTAGCGGGTCCCACACAGATACGCAGTATTTT. The chain couples TRBV19 to TRBJ2-3; 8 bases match TRBD2. J lost 2 bases, V lost 3 bases, and 10 bases had no gene match. CDR1 is LNHDA, CDR2 SQIVND, per germline (reference sequence). CDR3 length: 17 amino acids.

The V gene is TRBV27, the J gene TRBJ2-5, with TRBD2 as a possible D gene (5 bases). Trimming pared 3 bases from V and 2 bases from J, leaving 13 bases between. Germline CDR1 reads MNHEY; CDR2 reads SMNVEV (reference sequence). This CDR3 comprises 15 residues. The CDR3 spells CASSLKNGMQETQYF. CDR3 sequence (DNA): TGTGCCAGCAGTTTGAAGAACGGGATGCAAGAGACCCAGTACTTC.

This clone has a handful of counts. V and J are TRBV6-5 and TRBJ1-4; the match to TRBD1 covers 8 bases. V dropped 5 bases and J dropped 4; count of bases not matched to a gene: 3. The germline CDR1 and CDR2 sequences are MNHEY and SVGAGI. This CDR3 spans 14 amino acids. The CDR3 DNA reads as TGTGCCAGCAGTAGTACAGGGGGTAATGAAAAACTGTTTTTT. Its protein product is CASSSTGGNEKLFF.

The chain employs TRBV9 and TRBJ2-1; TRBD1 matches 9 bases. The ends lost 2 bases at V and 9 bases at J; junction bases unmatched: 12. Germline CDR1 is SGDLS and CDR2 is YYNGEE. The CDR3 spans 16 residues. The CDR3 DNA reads TGTGCCAGCAGCGTCCACGTCGGGACAGGGTACGGTGAGCAGTTCTTC. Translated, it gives CASSVHVGTGYGEQFF.

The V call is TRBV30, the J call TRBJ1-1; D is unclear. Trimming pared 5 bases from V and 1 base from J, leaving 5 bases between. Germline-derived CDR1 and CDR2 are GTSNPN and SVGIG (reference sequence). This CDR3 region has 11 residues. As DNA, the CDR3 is TGTGCCTGGGGCCCGAACACTGAAGCTTTCTTT. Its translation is CAWGPNTEAFF.

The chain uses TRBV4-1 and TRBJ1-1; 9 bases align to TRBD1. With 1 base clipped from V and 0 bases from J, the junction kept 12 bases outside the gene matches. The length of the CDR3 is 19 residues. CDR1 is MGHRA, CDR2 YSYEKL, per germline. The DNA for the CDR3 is TGCGCCAGCAGCCAAGCTGCCCCCGGGACAGGGTACATGAACACTGAAGCTTTCTTT. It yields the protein CASSQAAPGTGYMNTEAFF.

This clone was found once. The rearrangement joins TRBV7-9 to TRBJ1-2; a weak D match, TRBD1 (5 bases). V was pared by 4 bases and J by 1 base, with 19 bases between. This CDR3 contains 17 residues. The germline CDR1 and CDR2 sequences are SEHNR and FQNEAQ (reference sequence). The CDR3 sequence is CASSSRPQGKLNYGYTF. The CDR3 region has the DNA TGTGCCAGCAGCTCTCGGCCTCAGGGCAAGCTTAACTATGGCTACACCTTC.

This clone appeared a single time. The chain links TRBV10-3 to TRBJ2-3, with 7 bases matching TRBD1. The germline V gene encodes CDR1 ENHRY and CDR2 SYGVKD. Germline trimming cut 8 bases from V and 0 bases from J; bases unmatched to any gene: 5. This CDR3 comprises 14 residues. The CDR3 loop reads CAIRQGPSTDTQYF. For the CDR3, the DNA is TGTGCCATCCGACAGGGTCCTAGCACAGATACGCAGTATTTT.

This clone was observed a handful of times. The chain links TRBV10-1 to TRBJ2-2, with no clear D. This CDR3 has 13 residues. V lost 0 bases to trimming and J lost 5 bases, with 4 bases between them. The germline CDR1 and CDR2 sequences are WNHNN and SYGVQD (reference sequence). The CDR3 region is CASSESETGELFF. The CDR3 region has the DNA TGCGCCAGCAGTGAGTCAGAGACCGGGGAGCTGTTTTTT.

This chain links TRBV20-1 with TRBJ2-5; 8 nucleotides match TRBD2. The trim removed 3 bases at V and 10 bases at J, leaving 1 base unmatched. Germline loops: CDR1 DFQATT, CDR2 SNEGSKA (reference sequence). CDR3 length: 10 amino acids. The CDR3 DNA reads TGCAGTGCTAGGGGGACTAGCCAGTACTTC. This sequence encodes CSARGTSQYF.

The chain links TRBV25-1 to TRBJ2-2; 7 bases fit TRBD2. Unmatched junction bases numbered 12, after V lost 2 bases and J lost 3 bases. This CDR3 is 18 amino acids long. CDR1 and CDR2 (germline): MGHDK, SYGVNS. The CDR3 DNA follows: TGTGCCAGCAGTGAAAATTCGTGGAGACTAGCCTACACCGGGGAGCTGTTTTTT. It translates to CASSENSWRLAYTGELFF.

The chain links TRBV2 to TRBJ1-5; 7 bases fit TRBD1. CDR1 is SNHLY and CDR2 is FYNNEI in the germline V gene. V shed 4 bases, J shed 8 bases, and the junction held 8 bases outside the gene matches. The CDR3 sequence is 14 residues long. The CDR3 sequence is CASSGLQGREPQHF. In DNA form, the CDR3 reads TGTGCCAGCAGTGGCCTACAGGGGAGAGAGCCCCAGCATTTT. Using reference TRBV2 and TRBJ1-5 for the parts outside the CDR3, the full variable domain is EPEVTQTPSHQVTQMGQEVILRCVPISNHLYFYWYRQILGQKVEFLVSFYNNEISEKSEIFDDQFSVERPDGSNFTLKIRSTKLEDSAMYFCASSGLQGREPQHFGDGTRLSIL.

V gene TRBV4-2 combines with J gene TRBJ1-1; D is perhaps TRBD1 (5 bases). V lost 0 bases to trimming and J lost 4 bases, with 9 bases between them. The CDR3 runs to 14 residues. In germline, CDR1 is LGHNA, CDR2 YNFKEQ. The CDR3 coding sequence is TGTGCCAGCAGCCAAGAGTGGGGCGGCACTGAAGCTTTCTTT. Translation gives CASSQEWGGTEAFF.

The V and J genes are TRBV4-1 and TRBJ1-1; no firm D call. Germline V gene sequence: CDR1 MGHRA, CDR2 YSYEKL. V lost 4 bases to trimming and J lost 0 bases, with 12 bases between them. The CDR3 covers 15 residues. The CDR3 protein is CASSPIRGMNTEAFF. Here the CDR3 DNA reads TGCGCCAGCAGCCCGATTCGGGGTATGAACACTGAAGCTTTCTTT.

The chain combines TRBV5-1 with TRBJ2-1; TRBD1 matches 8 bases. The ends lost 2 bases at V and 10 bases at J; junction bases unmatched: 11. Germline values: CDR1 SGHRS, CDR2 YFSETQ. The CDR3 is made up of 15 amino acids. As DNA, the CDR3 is TGCGCCAGCAGCTTCGTAGGACAGGGAGGCCACGAGCAGTTCTTC. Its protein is CASSFVGQGGHEQFF.

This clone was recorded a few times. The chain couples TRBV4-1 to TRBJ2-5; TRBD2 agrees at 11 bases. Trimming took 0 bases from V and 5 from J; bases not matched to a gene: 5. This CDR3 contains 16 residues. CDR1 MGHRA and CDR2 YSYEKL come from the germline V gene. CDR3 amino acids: CASSQDGLAGGETQYF. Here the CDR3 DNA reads TGCGCCAGCAGCCAAGATGGGCTAGCGGGGGGTGAGACCCAGTACTTC.

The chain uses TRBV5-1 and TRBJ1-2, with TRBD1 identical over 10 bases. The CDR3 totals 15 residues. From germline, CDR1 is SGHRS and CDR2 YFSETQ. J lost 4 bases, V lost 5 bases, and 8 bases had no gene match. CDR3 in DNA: TGCGCCAGCAGGCTTTCCGGACAGGGGGTCTATGGCTACACCTTC. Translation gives CASRLSGQGVYGYTF.

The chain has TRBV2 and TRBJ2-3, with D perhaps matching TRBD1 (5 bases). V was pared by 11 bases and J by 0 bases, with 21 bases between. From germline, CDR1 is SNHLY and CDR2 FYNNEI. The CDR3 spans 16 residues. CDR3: CARQGAAVQSTDTQYF. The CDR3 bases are TGTGCCCGTCAAGGGGCGGCGGTCCAAAGCACAGATACGCAGTATTTT.

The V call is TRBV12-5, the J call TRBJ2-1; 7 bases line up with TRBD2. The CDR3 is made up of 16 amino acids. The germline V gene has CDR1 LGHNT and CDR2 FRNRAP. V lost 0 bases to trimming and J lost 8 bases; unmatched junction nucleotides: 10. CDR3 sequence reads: CASGLVAGPVMHEQFF. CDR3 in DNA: TGTGCTAGTGGTTTGGTAGCGGGGCCAGTCATGCATGAGCAGTTCTTC.

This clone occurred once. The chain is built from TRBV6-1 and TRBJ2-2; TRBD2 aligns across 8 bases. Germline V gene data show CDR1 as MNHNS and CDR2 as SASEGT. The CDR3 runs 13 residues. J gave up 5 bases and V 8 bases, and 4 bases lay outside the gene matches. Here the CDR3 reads CASETGGTGELFF. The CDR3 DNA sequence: TGTGCCAGCGAGACGGGAGGGACCGGGGAGCTGTTTTTT.

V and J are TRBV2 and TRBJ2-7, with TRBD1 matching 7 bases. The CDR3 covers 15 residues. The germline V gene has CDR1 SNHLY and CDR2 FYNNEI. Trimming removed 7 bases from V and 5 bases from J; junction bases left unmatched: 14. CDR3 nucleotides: TGTGCCAGCAAGGCCCTCAAAGGGGGCCCCAACGAGCAGTACTTC. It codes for CASKALKGGPNEQYF. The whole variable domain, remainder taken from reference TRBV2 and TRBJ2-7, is EPEVTQTPSHQVTQMGQEVILRCVPISNHLYFYWYRQILGQKVEFLVSFYNNEISEKSEIFDDQFSVERPDGSNFTLKIRSTKLEDSAMYFCASKALKGGPNEQYFGPGTRLTVT.

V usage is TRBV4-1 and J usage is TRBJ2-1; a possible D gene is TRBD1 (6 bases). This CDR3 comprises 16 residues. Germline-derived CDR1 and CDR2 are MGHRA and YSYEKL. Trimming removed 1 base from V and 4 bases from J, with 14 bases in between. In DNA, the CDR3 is TGCGCCAGCAGCCAAGTAGACAGGATCACTTACAATGAGCAGTTCTTC. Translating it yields CASSQVDRITYNEQFF.

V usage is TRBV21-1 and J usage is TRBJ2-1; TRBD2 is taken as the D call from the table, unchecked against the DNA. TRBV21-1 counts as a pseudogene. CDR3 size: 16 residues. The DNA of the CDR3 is TGTGCCAGCAGGGGATCTGGGGGGGGCTCCTACAATGAGCAGTTCTTC. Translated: CASRGSGGGSYNEQFF.

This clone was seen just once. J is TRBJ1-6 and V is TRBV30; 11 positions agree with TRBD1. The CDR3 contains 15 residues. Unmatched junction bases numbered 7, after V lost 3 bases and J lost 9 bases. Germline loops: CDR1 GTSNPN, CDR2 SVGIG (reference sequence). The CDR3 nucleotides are TGTGCCTGGAGCAACGGACAGGGGGCGTTTTCACCCCTCCACTTT. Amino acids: CAWSNGQGAFSPLHF.

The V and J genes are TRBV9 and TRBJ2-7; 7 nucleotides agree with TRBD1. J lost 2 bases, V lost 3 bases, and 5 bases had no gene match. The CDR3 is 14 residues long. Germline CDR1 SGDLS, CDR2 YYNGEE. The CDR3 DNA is TGTGCCAGCAGCGAACAGGGGACGACCTACGAGCAGTACTTC. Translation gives CASSEQGTTYEQYF.

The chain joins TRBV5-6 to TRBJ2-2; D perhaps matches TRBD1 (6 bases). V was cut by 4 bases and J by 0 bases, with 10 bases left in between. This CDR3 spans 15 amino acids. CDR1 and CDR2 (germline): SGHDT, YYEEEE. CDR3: CASSAGTPNTGELFF. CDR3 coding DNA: TGTGCCAGCAGCGCCGGGACACCGAACACCGGGGAGCTGTTTTTT.

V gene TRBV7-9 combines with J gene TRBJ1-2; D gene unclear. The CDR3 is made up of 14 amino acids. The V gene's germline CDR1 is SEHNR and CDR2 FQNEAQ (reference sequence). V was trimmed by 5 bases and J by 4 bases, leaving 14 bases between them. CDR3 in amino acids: CASSPEPRPYGYTF. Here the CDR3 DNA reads TGTGCCAGCAGCCCGGAGCCGCGCCCCTATGGCTACACCTTC.

CDR3 nucleotide sequence: TGTGCCAGCAGCGAAAGCTACGGGAACACTGAAGCTTTCTTT. Translated, it gives CASSESYGNTEAFF. The chain carries TRBV2 and TRBJ1-1, with D unclear. V was trimmed by 6 bases and J by 1 base, leaving 12 bases between them. The CDR3 contains 14 residues. In germline, CDR1 is SNHLY, CDR2 FYNNEI.